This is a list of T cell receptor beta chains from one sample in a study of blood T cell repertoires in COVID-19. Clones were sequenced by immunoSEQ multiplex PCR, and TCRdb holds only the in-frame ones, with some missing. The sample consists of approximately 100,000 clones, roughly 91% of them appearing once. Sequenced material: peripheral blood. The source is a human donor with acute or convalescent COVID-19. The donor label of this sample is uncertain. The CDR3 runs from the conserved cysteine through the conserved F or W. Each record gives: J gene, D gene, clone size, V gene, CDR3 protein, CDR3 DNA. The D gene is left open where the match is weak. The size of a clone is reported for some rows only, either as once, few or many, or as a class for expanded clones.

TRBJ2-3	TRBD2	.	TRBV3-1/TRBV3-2	CASSTGLAGGGTTDTQYF	TGTGCCAGCAGCACTGGACTAGCGGGGGGGGGAACCACAGATACGCAGTATTTT
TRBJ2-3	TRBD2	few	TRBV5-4	CASSPWTSKDTQYF	TGTGCCAGCAGCCCCTGGACTAGCAAAGATACGCAGTATTTT
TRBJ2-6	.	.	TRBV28	CASSFSAGANVLTF	TGTGCCAGCAGTTTTAGTGCTGGGGCCAACGTCCTGACTTTC
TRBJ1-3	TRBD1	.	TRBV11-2	CASSPRDRSSGNTIYF	TGTGCCAGCAGCCCGAGGGACAGGAGCTCTGGAAACACCATATATTTT
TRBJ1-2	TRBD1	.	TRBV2	CAILRDRGYGYTF	TGTGCCATCCTCCGGGACAGGGGCTATGGCTACACCTTC
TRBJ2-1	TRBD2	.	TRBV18	CASSQTSGGSNEQFF	TGTGCCAGCTCACAGACTAGCGGGGGAAGCAATGAGCAGTTCTTC
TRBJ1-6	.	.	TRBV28	CAILGGFGSPLHF	TGTGCCATCCTTGGGGGGTTTGGCTCACCCCTCCACTTT
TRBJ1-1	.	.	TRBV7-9	CASSLRATSGAEAFF	TGTGCCAGCAGCTTAAGAGCAACCTCAGGGGCTGAAGCTTTCTTT
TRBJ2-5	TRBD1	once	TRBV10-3	CAISRMDSTGGETQYF	TGTGCCATCAGTCGAATGGATTCGACAGGGGGGGAGACCCAGTACTTC
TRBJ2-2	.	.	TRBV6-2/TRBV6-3	CASSRRDTGELFF	TGTGCCAGCAGCAGGAGGGACACCGGGGAGCTGTTTTTT
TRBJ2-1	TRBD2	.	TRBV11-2	CASSLEASGSVEQFF	TGTGCCAGCAGCTTGGAGGCTAGCGGGAGTGTTGAGCAGTTCTTC
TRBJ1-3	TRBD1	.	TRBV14	CASSPPGTGLATIYF	TGTGCCAGCAGCCCCCCGGGGACAGGGCTGGCCACCATATATTTT
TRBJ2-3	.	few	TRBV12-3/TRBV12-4	CASNTQDTQYF	TGTGCCAGCAACACCCAAGATACGCAGTATTTT
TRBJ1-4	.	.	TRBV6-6	CASRTGLGDEKLFF	TGTGCCAGCAGAACAGGGTTAGGAGATGAAAAACTGTTTTTT
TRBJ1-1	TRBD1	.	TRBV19	CASGDRGGGTEAFF	TGTGCCAGTGGCGACAGGGGCGGAGGCACTGAAGCTTTCTTT
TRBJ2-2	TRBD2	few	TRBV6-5	CASSQGTSKGELFF	TGTGCCAGCAGCCAAGGGACTAGCAAAGGGGAGCTGTTTTTT
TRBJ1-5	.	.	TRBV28	CASSLSVDNNQPQHF	TGTGCCAGCAGTTTAAGTGTGGACAACAATCAGCCCCAGCATTTT
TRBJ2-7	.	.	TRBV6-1	CASSEDPVYEQYF	TGTGCCAGCAGTGAAGATCCAGTCTACGAGCAGTACTTC
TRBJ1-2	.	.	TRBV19	CASSIDRGYDGYTF	TGTGCCAGTAGTATTGATAGGGGATACGATGGCTACACCTTC
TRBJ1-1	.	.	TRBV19	CASRTGGGRAEAFF	TGTGCCAGTAGGACCGGGGGGGGCAGAGCTGAAGCTTTCTTT
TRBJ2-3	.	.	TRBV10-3	CAISDADLTDTQYF	TGTGCCATCAGTGACGCCGACTTAACAGATACGCAGTATTTT
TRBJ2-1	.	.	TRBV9	CASSVTDNEQFF	TGTGCCAGCAGCGTAACAGACAATGAGCAGTTCTTC
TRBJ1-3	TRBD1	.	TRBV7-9	CASSSSINRGRTSGNTIYF	TGTGCCAGCAGCTCGTCTATTAATAGGGGGCGGACTTCTGGAAACACCATATATTTT
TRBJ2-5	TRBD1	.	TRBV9	CASSAQGAGKTQYF	TGTGCCAGCAGCGCACAGGGGGCCGGGAAGACCCAGTACTTC
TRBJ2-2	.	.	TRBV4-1	CASSRWPGELFF	TGCGCCAGCAGCCGGTGGCCCGGGGAGCTGTTTTTT
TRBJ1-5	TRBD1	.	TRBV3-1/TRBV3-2	CASSPQGARQPQHF	TGTGCCAGCAGCCCACAGGGGGCTCGCCAGCCCCAGCATTTT
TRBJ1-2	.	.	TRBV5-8	CASSLTVNYGYTF	TGTGCCAGCAGCTTGACAGTTAACTATGGCTACACCTTC
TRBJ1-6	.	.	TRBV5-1	CASSLGQFNSPLHF	TGCGCCAGCAGCTTGGGACAGTTTAATTCACCCCTCCACTTT
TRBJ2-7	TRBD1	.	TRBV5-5	CASSKLWTIGTGETAYEQYF	TGTGCCAGCAGCAAATTGTGGACTATAGGGACAGGGGAGACCGCCTACGAGCAGTACTTC
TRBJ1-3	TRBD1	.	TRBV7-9	CASSLGAGQGVNTIYF	TGTGCCAGCAGCTTAGGTGCGGGACAGGGGGTCAACACCATATATTTT
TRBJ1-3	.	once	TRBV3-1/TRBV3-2	CASSQDLQVSGNTIYF	TGTGCCAGCAGCCAAGACCTACAGGTCTCTGGAAACACCATATATTTT
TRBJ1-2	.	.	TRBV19	CASSFSGTSYGYTF	TGTGCCAGTTCTTTCTCCGGGACAAGTTATGGCTACACCTTC
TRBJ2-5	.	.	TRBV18	CASSPGSQETQYF	TGTGCCAGCTCACCAGGTAGCCAAGAGACCCAGTACTTC
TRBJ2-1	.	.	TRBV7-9	CASQEVALGEQFF	TGTGCCAGCCAGGAGGTAGCCCTGGGGGAGCAGTTCTTC
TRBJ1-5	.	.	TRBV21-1	CASSKDRLSPDSLNQPQHF	TGTGCCAGCAGCAAAGACAGGTTATCCCCGGACAGCCTCAATCAGCCCCAGCATTTT
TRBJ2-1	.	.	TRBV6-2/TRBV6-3	CASSNATGTYYNEQFF	TGTGCCAGCAGTAACGCGACAGGGACTTACTACAATGAGCAGTTCTTC
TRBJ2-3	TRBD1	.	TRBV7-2	CASSLGGQGATDTQYF	TGTGCCAGCAGCTTAGGTGGACAGGGGGCGACAGATACGCAGTATTTT
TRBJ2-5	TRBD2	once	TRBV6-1	CASSEFLAGVSLETQYF	TGTGCCAGCAGTGAATTTCTAGCGGGAGTTTCCCTAGAGACCCAGTACTTC
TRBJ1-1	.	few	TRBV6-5	CASRGGNTEAFF	TGTGCCAGCAGAGGGGGGAACACTGAAGCTTTCTTT
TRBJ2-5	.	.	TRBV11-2	CASSPGHQETQYF	TGTGCCAGCAGCCCTGGGCATCAAGAGACCCAGTACTTC
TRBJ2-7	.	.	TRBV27	CASGATYEQYF	TGTGCCAGCGGGGCGACCTACGAGCAGTACTTC
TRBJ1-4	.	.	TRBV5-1	CASSVGAATNEKLFF	TGCGCCAGCAGTGTCGGAGCTGCAACTAATGAAAAACTGTTTTTT
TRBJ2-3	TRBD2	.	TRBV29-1	CSVAGSTDTQYF	TGCAGTGTAGCGGGGAGCACAGATACGCAGTATTTT
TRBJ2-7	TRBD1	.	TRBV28	CASSGPGTGVYEQYF	TGTGCCAGCAGTGGACCCGGGACAGGGGTCTACGAGCAGTACTTC
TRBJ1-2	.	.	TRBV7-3	CASSLNGGYSNYGYTF	TGTGCCAGCAGCTTAAACGGTGGATACAGTAACTATGGCTACACCTTC
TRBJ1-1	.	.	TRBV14	CASSQDRNTEAFF	TGTGCCAGCAGCCAAGACCGGAACACTGAAGCTTTCTTT
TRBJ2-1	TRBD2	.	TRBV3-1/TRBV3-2	CASSQGLGTSGPNEQFF	TGTGCCAGCAGCCAAGGCCTCGGGACTAGCGGACCCAATGAGCAGTTCTTC
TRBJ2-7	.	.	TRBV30	CAWSAESEQYF	TGTGCCTGGAGTGCTGAGAGTGAGCAGTACTTC
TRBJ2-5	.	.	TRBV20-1	CSASRQGIGETQYF	TGCAGTGCTAGTAGGCAGGGGATAGGGGAGACCCAGTACTTC
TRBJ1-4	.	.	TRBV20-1	CSAGAGRSNEKLFF	TGCAGTGCTGGTGCTGGGAGGTCTAATGAAAAACTGTTTTTT
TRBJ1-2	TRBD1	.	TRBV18	CASSPDRGTYGYTF	TGTGCCAGCTCCCCGGACAGGGGGACCTATGGCTACACCTTC
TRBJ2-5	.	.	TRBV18	CASSPPRGQETQYF	TGTGCCAGCTCACCACCGAGGGGGCAAGAGACCCAGTACTTC
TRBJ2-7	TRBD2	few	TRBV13	CASSSSWPSGPYEQYF	TGTGCCAGCAGCTCTAGTTGGCCTAGCGGCCCCTACGAGCAGTACTTC
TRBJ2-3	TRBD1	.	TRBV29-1	CSVGAGTGYPDTQYF	TGCAGCGTTGGGGCCGGGACAGGGTACCCAGATACGCAGTATTTT
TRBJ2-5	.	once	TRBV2	CASSRIGPRGETQYF	TGTGCCAGCAGTCGCATAGGGCCCCGGGGAGAGACCCAGTACTTC